What follows is one T cell receptor (beta chain) and its context. Antigen: not known. This record belongs to a study of response to subunit inactivated influenza vaccine. Findings and caveats of the study: The authors put forward the suggestion that each seasonal influenza vaccination may bring in only a limited number of new T cells.

MiXCR, run by TCRdb on the RT-PCR reads, gives a single entry per CDR3 protein. The sample contains about 480,000 distinct CDR3 sequences, 25% of which appear only once. The TCR was taken from a man in his fifties or sixties who received an inactivated influenza vaccine. The sample was CD4+ T cells sorted from PBMCs, taken 5 to 6 days after vaccination.

As DNA, the CDR3 is TGTGCCAGCAGTTACTCCGGGACAGGGGTTCAAGGCTACACCTTC. It encodes CASSYSGTGVQGYTF. The rearrangement links TRBV6-5 to TRBJ1-2, with TRBD1 matching 10 bases. V gave up 0 bases and J gave up 8 bases; unmatched junction bases: 6. This CDR3 region has 15 residues. Germline CDR1 and CDR2: MNHEY and SVGAGI.